The present entry profiles one T cell receptor (beta chain) with its context. The antigen is undetermined. The table came from immunoSEQ multiplex PCR; TCRdb's copy has only in-frame clones and leaves some out. This sample carries about 5,200 clones, 70% to 85% of them seen once, and the ten largest clones take around 50%. The data are from a study of STAT3 mutations in large granular lymphocyte leukemia. Study outcomes and limitations: At least one immunodominant TCR beta clonotype appeared in every T-cell large granular lymphocyte leukemia patient. Clonal expansion was inferred from other time points because no sample existed at each clone's first appearance.

The V and J ends lost 5 bases and 6 bases, in that order; junction bases with no gene match: 6. The CDR3 is 14 residues long. The germline CDR1 and CDR2 sequences are LNHDA and SQIVND (reference sequence). This receptor was taken from a human donor with T large granular lymphocyte leukemia. Some clones in this sample may be carry-over from other donors' samples. Material for sequencing was PBMCs. J is TRBJ2-7 and V is TRBV19, with 11 nucleotides matching TRBD1. CDR3 amino acids: CASSPRTGGGEQYF. Written as DNA, the CDR3 is TGTGCCAGTAGTCCGCGGACAGGGGGCGGCGAGCAGTACTTC.